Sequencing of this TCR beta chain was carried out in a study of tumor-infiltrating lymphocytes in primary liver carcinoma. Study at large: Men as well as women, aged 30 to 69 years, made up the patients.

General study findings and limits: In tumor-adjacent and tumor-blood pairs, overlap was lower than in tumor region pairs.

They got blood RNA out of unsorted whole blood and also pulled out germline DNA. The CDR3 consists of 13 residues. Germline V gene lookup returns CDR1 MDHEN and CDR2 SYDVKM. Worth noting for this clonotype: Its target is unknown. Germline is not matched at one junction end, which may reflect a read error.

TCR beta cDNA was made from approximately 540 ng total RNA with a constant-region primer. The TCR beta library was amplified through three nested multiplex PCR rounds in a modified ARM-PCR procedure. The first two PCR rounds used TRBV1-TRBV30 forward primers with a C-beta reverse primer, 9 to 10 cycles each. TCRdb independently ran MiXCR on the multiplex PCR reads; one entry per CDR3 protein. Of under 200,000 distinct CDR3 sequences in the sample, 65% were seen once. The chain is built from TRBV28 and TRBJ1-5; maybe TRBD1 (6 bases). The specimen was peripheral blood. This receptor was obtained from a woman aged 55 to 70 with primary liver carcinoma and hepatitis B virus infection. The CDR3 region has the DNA TGTGTCAGCAACTGGGACATCGGACAGCCCCAGCATTTT. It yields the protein CVSNWDIGQPQHF.